These T cell receptor beta chains were read from a single sample in a study of blood T cell repertoires in COVID-19. Clones were sequenced by immunoSEQ multiplex PCR, and TCRdb holds only the in-frame ones, with some missing. The sample lists roughly 71,000 clones; over 75% were seen once. The material sequenced was peripheral blood. All receptors derive from a middle-aged man with acute or convalescent COVID-19. The CDR3 runs from the conserved cysteine through the conserved F or W. D genes are given only for firm matches. Size is omitted from some rows. Given values are once, few, many or a class for expanded clones.

J gene: TRBJ2-7
V gene: TRBV6-5
D gene: TRBD1
clone size: .
CDR3 protein: CASTVTGGVREQYF
CDR3 DNA: TGTGCCAGCACCGTTACAGGGGGAGTAAGGGAGCAGTACTTC

J gene: TRBJ2-5
V gene: TRBV9
D gene: TRBD2
clone size: .
CDR3 protein: CASSLTSGGAVETQYF
CDR3 DNA: TGTGCCAGCAGCCTCACTAGCGGGGGGGCCGTAGAGACCCAGTACTTC

J gene: TRBJ1-5
V gene: TRBV18
D gene: TRBD1
clone size: .
CDR3 protein: CASSSQGVWNQPQHF
CDR3 DNA: TGTGCCAGCTCATCGCAGGGGGTTTGGAATCAGCCCCAGCATTTT

J gene: TRBJ1-2
V gene: TRBV4-1
D gene: .
clone size: .
CDR3 protein: CASSQVWGLLNYGYTF
CDR3 DNA: TGCGCCAGCAGCCAAGTTTGGGGCCTACTTAACTATGGCTACACCTTC

J gene: TRBJ1-3
V gene: TRBV7-8
D gene: .
clone size: .
CDR3 protein: CASSLVAGQPNTIYF
CDR3 DNA: TGTGCCAGCAGCTTAGTTGCCGGACAGCCAAACACCATATATTTT

J gene: TRBJ1-1
V gene: TRBV7-9
D gene: .
clone size: once
CDR3 protein: CASTNPQGIHGNTEAFF
CDR3 DNA: TGTGCCAGCACCAATCCCCAGGGTATCCATGGGAACACTGAAGCTTTCTTT

J gene: TRBJ2-7
V gene: TRBV15
D gene: TRBD1
clone size: once
CDR3 protein: CATSRQGQSTSQYF
CDR3 DNA: TGTGCCACCAGCAGGCAGGGACAGTCTACGTCGCAGTACTTC

J gene: TRBJ2-1
V gene: TRBV7-9
D gene: TRBD1
clone size: .
CDR3 protein: CASSFDDRGRYNEQFF
CDR3 DNA: TGTGCCAGCAGCTTCGACGACAGGGGTCGGTACAATGAGCAGTTCTTC

J gene: TRBJ2-1
V gene: TRBV9
D gene: TRBD1
clone size: medium-sized
CDR3 protein: CASSVATGQGSYNEQFF
CDR3 DNA: TGTGCCAGCAGCGTAGCTACGGGACAGGGTTCCTACAATGAGCAGTTCTTC

J gene: TRBJ1-5
V gene: TRBV2
D gene: .
clone size: .
CDR3 protein: CASTRQTSNQPQHF
CDR3 DNA: TGTGCCAGCACAAGACAGACTAGCAATCAGCCCCAGCATTTT

J gene: TRBJ2-5
V gene: TRBV3-1/TRBV3-2
D gene: TRBD2
clone size: .
CDR3 protein: CASSQDSGGRETQYF
CDR3 DNA: TGTGCCAGCAGCCAAGATTCGGGGGGGAGGGAGACCCAGTACTTC

J gene: TRBJ2-7
V gene: TRBV7-9
D gene: TRBD1
clone size: .
CDR3 protein: CASSSGTGSFSRGYEQYF
CDR3 DNA: TGTGCCAGCAGCTCCGGGACAGGGTCTTTCTCCCGTGGTTACGAGCAGTACTTC

J gene: TRBJ2-7
V gene: TRBV19
D gene: .
clone size: .
CDR3 protein: CASSMGRTYEQYF
CDR3 DNA: TGTGCCAGTAGTATGGGCAGAACCTACGAGCAGTACTTC

J gene: TRBJ2-1
V gene: TRBV24-1
D gene: .
clone size: .
CDR3 protein: CATSDSGYNEQFF
CDR3 DNA: TGTGCCACCAGTGATTCGGGATACAATGAGCAGTTCTTC

J gene: TRBJ2-3
V gene: TRBV13
D gene: TRBD1
clone size: .
CDR3 protein: CASSTDRGGTDTQYF
CDR3 DNA: TGTGCCAGCAGCACTGACAGGGGAGGAACAGATACGCAGTATTTT

J gene: TRBJ2-3
V gene: TRBV5-1
D gene: TRBD2
clone size: .
CDR3 protein: CASSLGVAGFTDTQYF
CDR3 DNA: TGCGCCAGCAGCTTGGGGGTAGCGGGGTTCACAGATACGCAGTATTTT

J gene: TRBJ2-7
V gene: TRBV19
D gene: TRBD2
clone size: .
CDR3 protein: CASSLALTYEQYF
CDR3 DNA: TGTGCCAGTTCACTAGCGTTAACCTACGAGCAGTACTTC

J gene: TRBJ2-1
V gene: TRBV27
D gene: TRBD1
clone size: .
CDR3 protein: CASTRTGSHEQFF
CDR3 DNA: TGTGCCAGCACCCGGACAGGGTCCCATGAGCAGTTCTTC